This T cell receptor (beta chain) was sequenced during a study of T cell clonotyping in hematopoietic cell transplantation. To note about this clone: The antigen remains undetermined.

Time point meaning: recipient sample about 28 days before transplant, after cytoreduction. Clones were sequenced by immunoSEQ multiplex PCR, and TCRdb holds only the in-frame ones, with some missing. The sample carries tens of thousands of clones, around 96% recorded once. Notes on the study in general: CD4 and CD8 repertoire contributions could not be separated without sorting.

V dropped 5 bases and J dropped 5; count of bases not matched to a gene: 6. In germline, CDR1 is MDHEN, CDR2 SYDVKM. This CDR3 is built from 14 residues. This receptor was identified in a woman in her 50s with acute myeloid leukemia. Some clones in this sample may be carry-over from other donors' samples. The material was peripheral blood mononuclear cells, obtained before stem cell transplant. V usage is TRBV28 and J usage is TRBJ2-7, with 10 bases lining up with TRBD2. The CDR3 protein is CASSPPSGSNEQYF. DNA for the CDR3: TGTGCCAGCAGTCCCCCTAGCGGGAGCAACGAGCAGTACTTC.